This T cell receptor (beta chain) derives from a study of T cells after yellow fever vaccination. Points from the study as a whole: Clonotypes appearing in both CD4 and CD8 compartments existed, and their share was small. Subsequent booster samples again held most clones from primary vaccination (96% CD4, roughly 88% CD8).

Trimming took 2 bases from V and 7 from J; bases not matched to a gene: 6. CDR1 is SGHTA, CDR2 FQGNSA, per germline. CDR3 length: 16 residues. This clonotype has ten or more counts. Its antigen is unknown. The 5'RACE template-switching step produced TCR cDNA and added a universal primer site and UMIs. TCRdb reanalysed the 5' RACE reads using MiXCR and keeps one entry per CDR3 protein. The table has 100,000 to 150,000 distinct CDR3 sequences, under 8.5% seen once. This receptor was obtained from a young man who received the YFV17D yellow fever vaccine. J is TRBJ2-6 and V is TRBV7-2, with TRBD1 identical over 9 bases. The sequencing used CD4+ T cells sorted from PBMCs, collected less than 11 days after the first yellow fever vaccination. CDR3 protein: CASSLLGDRVANVLTF. The DNA for the CDR3 is TGTGCCAGCAGCTTATTAGGGGACAGGGTAGCCAACGTCCTGACTTTC.